Below, 12 T cell receptor beta chains from the same sample are listed, as sequenced in a study of cytotoxic CD8 clonotypes in ibrutinib-treated CLL. Clones were read by immunoSEQ multiplex PCR, and TCRdb kept only the in-frame ones, dropping some. This sample has a few hundred thousand clones; almost 80% occur once, and the top ten carry over 6.5%. The specimen comprised PBMCs, sampled before ibrutinib treatment. These receptors were obtained from a human donor with chronic lymphocytic leukemia.

This clone has only one observation. V gene TRBV18 combines with J gene TRBJ1-2; 9 bases align to TRBD1. Trimming removed 6 bases from V and 8 bases from J; junction bases left unmatched: 7. CDR1 KGHSH and CDR2 LQKENI come from the germline V gene. The CDR3 has 13 amino acids. The CDR3 region has the DNA TGTGCCAGCTCGACGACAGGGGGTTGGGGCTACACCTTC. Its protein is CASSTTGGWGYTF.

This clone was recorded once. A junction end diverges from the germline sequence, so it may reflect a read error. The chain carries TRBV20-1 and TRBJ1-1; no reliable D call. This CDR3 spans 11 amino acids. Germline V gene sequence: CDR1 DFQATT, CDR2 SNEGSKA (reference sequence). The CDR3 is CSARESTEAFF. The CDR3 DNA is TGCAGTGCAAGAGAGAGCACTGAAGCTTTCTTT.

V usage is TRBV2 and J usage is TRBJ2-1, with D possibly being TRBD1 (6 bases). Trimming removed 5 bases at V and 10 bases at J, with 24 bases between. Germline CDR1 SNHLY, CDR2 FYNNEI. The CDR3 spans 16 residues. In DNA form, the CDR3 reads TGTGCCAGCAGTAAGGGTGGGGTTGACAGGCTTGGGGAGCAGTTCTTC. Translating gives CASSKGGVDRLGEQFF.

The V and J genes are TRBV11-3 and TRBJ2-5, with 8 bases aligning to TRBD1. Trimming at V came to 2 bases and at J to 1 base, leaving 6 bases not matched to a gene. CDR1 and CDR2 (germline): SGHNT, YENEEA. CDR3 size: 16 residues. In DNA, the CDR3 is TGTGCCAGCAGCTTAAGGACAGGGTCCATCCAAGAGACCCAGTACTTC. Translation: CASSLRTGSIQETQYF.

This chain connects TRBV5-5 to TRBJ2-5, with D possibly being TRBD1 (7 bases). V lost 2 bases, J lost 4 bases, and 21 bases lay in between. The CDR3 totals 17 residues. The V gene's germline CDR1 is SGHKS and CDR2 YYEKEE (reference sequence). The CDR3 loop is CASSFGGGGALVETQYF. In DNA form, the CDR3 reads TGTGCCAGCAGCTTCGGAGGAGGGGGCGCGTTGGTAGAGACCCAGTACTTC.

The V call is TRBV15, the J call TRBJ2-7, with 8 bases fitting TRBD2. V was pared by 2 bases and J by 3 bases, with 6 bases of the junction left unmatched. Germline values: CDR1 LNHNV, CDR2 YYDKDF (reference sequence). CDR3 length: 15 residues. This CDR3 is CATSRRSGGGYEQYF. Here the CDR3 DNA reads TGTGCCACCAGCAGACGTTCGGGAGGGGGCTACGAGCAGTACTTC.

J is TRBJ2-2 and V is TRBV10-3, with D perhaps matching TRBD2 (6 bases). Per the germline V gene, CDR1 is ENHRY and CDR2 is SYGVKD. This CDR3 is 16 amino acids long. Between the trimmed V and J ends, which lost 3 bases and 9 bases, there was a span of 20 bases. As DNA, the CDR3 is TGTGCCATCAGTGACCGCCCAGCGGGTGCCAGTAGGGAGCTGTTTTTT. Its translation is CAISDRPAGASRELFF.

This rearrangement joins TRBV5-1 to TRBJ1-1; the match to TRBD1 covers 9 bases. The length of the CDR3 is 13 residues. V shed 4 bases and J 11 bases; nucleotides not matched to a gene: 9. Per the germline V gene, CDR1 is SGHRS and CDR2 is YFSETQ. The DNA of the CDR3 is TGCGCCAGCAGCACCGGGACAGGGCGTTCGGCTTTCTTT. Translated: CASSTGTGRSAFF.

The chain joins TRBV2 to TRBJ2-2; 7 bases match TRBD2. V dropped 3 bases and J dropped 4; count of bases not matched to a gene: 2. Germline V CDR1 and CDR2: SNHLY, FYNNEI. The CDR3 loop spans 14 amino acids. The CDR3 region has the DNA TGTGCCAGCAGTGAGACTAGCAGCACCGGGGAGCTGTTTTTT. As protein: CASSETSSTGELFF.

CDR3 sequence (DNA): TGTGCCAGCAGCTTGAGAAGGGTCCCTAGCACAGATACGCAGTATTTT. Protein sequence: CASSLRRVPSTDTQYF. V is TRBV5-5 and J is TRBJ2-3; no clear D gene. Trimming stripped 1 base from V and 0 bases from J, with 12 bases between. CDR1 and CDR2 (germline): SGHKS, YYEKEE (reference sequence). The CDR3 loop spans 16 amino acids.

This chain links TRBV27 with TRBJ2-1; D is uncertain. CDR3 length: 13 amino acids. Between the trimmed V and J ends, which lost 2 bases and 4 bases, there was a span of 6 bases. Germline values: CDR1 MNHEY, CDR2 SMNVEV (reference sequence). The CDR3 region is CASSLGIYNEQFF. Here the CDR3 DNA reads TGTGCCAGCAGTTTAGGAATATACAATGAGCAGTTCTTC.

A single count supports this clone. The sample carries other DNA sequences with the same CDR3. This chain links TRBV7-7 with TRBJ2-1, with 8 bases lining up with TRBD2. CDR1 and CDR2 from the germline V gene are SSHAT and FNYEAQ (reference sequence). Trimming at V came to 5 bases and at J to 0 bases, leaving 6 bases not matched to a gene. The CDR3 is made up of 16 amino acids. This CDR3 is CASSRLAGSSYNEQFF. In nucleotides, the CDR3 is TGTGCCAGCAGCCGATTAGCGGGAAGCTCCTACAATGAGCAGTTCTTC. The whole variable domain, filled in from reference TRBV7-7 and TRBJ2-1, reads GAGVSQSPRYKVTKRGQDVTLRCDPISSHATLYWYQQALGQGPEFLTYFNYEAQPDKSGLPSDRFSAERPEGSISTLTIQRTEQRDSAMYRCASSRLAGSSYNEQFFGPGTRLTVL.